Sequencing of this T cell receptor (beta chain) was carried out in a study of regulatory T cells in long-lasting Graves disease. For the study at large: Positive TSH receptor antibodies alongside over 5 years of antithyroid drugs were what marked Graves' disease as persistent.

Both iRepertoire HTBI primers and Arm-PCR of CDR3 regions were used to build the TCR beta libraries. MiXCR was run by TCRdb on the multiplex PCR reads, yielding one entry per CDR3 protein. In the table there are about 290,000 distinct CDR3 sequences, around a fifth of which are singletons. Time point here: persistent/refractory GD, antithyroid drugs over 5 years with positive TRAb. Generation of the TCR library employed RNA extracted from PBMCs. Patients came through an endocrinology department, and that department was in Xi'an, China. This clonotype has a count of ten or more. The starting material was peripheral blood mononuclear cells (PBMCs), obtained when the disease was refractory, from a patient treated with antithyroid drugs. This receptor was obtained from a female donor with Graves disease.

In DNA, the CDR3 is TGTGCCACCCGACGCGAGGGGCTAACTGAAGCTTTCTTT. Translated: CATRREGLTEAFF. The chain links TRBV28 to TRBJ1-1; D may be TRBD1 (5 bases). Germline assignment: CDR1 MDHEN and CDR2 SYDVKM. V lost 10 bases to trimming and J lost 5 bases, with 17 bases between them. CDR3 length equals 13 residues.